The clone carrying this T cell receptor (beta chain) was observed a few times. This CDR3 has 14 residues. In germline, CDR1 is SGHRS, CDR2 YFSETQ. The ends were cut back, 4 bases at V and 0 bases at J, with 7 bases in the middle. The repertoire was sequenced with immunoSEQ multiplex PCR; TCRdb's copy has only in-frame clones and lacks some. The table shows about 140,000 clones, with roughly 88% occurring only once. This sample was taken from a study of blood T cell repertoires in COVID-19. The overall study: PBMCs, B-cell-depleted T cells, or T cells were the source of the cDNA or gDNA that made up the material.

The chain combines TRBV5-1 with TRBJ1-4; D remains ambiguous. The clonotype comes from a woman between 50 and 59 years old with acute or convalescent COVID-19. Sequenced sample: peripheral blood. The DNA for the CDR3 is TGCGCCAGCAGCCCCAGGACAACTAATGAAAAACTGTTTTTT. Its translation: CASSPRTTNEKLFF.